This T cell receptor beta chain comes out of a study of T cell repertoires in cytomegalovirus infection. Germline CDR1 is MNHNS and CDR2 is SASEGT. The CDR3 totals 15 residues. Trimming took 2 bases from V and 10 from J, leaving 17 bases between them. The study's findings and limits: CMV carriers with the relevant HLA were identified by cumulative public TCR beta family frequency. CMV-specific TCR beta clonotypes restricted by HLA-C were the ones dominating the ex vivo response.

In its sample, this clonotype was seen a few times. As yet, its antigen is unknown. Using its own MiXCR run on the reads, TCRdb lists one record per CDR3 protein. The data show 200,000 to 250,000 distinct CDR3 sequences, about 40% seen once. The chain has TRBV6-1 and TRBJ1-4; tentative D call: TRBD1 (5 bases). This clonotype was sampled from a human donor in good health (CMV status not recorded). Some clones in this sample may be carry-over from other donors' samples. Sample: CD8+ T cells from cultured PBMCs, taken from culture after CMV antigen stimulation. CDR3 sequence reads: CASSERTISDGKLFF. CDR3 nucleotides: TGTGCCAGCAGTGAACGGACAATCTCAGACGGAAAACTGTTTTTT.